This TCR beta chain was recorded in a study of T cell responses to AZD1222 COVID-19 vaccine. Points on this clone: The antigen is undetermined.

Whole-study findings and limits: Donors in the cohort were predominantly white British and more often female, and clonal diversity was possibly underestimated. Of spike-specific TCRs, nearly half reportedly target regions left unmutated in variants. Spike-wide coverage was observed for vaccine-associated CD4 TCRs, with dominant responses at 160-218 and 743-854. Baseline testing showed seropositivity in only 6 or 7 AZD1222 recipients.

Assay: immunoSEQ multiplex PCR; the TCRdb copy retains only in-frame clones and omits some. The profile covers about 120,000 clones, with 75% to 95% appearing a single time and 3.5% to 4.5% taken by the ten largest. The input for sequencing was peripheral blood, taken 28 days after the second dose of the MenACWY control vaccine. This TCR was sampled from an adult who received the MenACWY meningococcal vaccine as a control.

Here the CDR3 DNA reads TGTGCTAGTGGTTTGTCCCCGGACAGGGGGGGGACAGATACGCAGTATTTT. Translation gives CASGLSPDRGGTDTQYF. The genes are TRBV12-5 and TRBJ2-3; 10 nucleotides match TRBD1. The length of the CDR3 is 17 residues. The germline V gene encodes CDR1 LGHNT and CDR2 FRNRAP. The ends lost 2 bases at V and 3 bases at J; junction bases unmatched: 8. The full variable domain, rest sourced from reference TRBV12-5 and TRBJ2-3, is DARVTQTPRHKVTEMGQEVTMRCQPILGHNTVFWYRQTMMQGLELLAYFRNRAPLDDSGMPKDRFSAEMPDATLATLKIQPSEPRDSAVYFCASGLSPDRGGTDTQYFGPGTRLTVL.